This TCR beta chain is from a study of blood T cell repertoires in COVID-19. Data came from immunoSEQ multiplex PCR; TCRdb stores just in-frame clones and leaves some out. Here the sample spans 60,000 or so clones, roughly 84% being singletons. The Seattle patients, enrolled during active infection, were followed longitudinally. This clone was seen just once. CDR3 length: 16 amino acids. V lost 8 bases, J lost 6 bases, and 11 bases stayed unmatched. Germline V lookup: CDR1 MGHDK, CDR2 SYGVNS. Sequenced input: peripheral blood. V gene TRBV25-1 combines with J gene TRBJ2-3; TRBD2 matches at 13 bases. This TCR was sampled from a man aged 30-40 years with COVID-19, enrolled during active disease. The CDR3 protein is CASLRQLAGGRDTQYF. In DNA, the CDR3 is TGTGCCAGCCTCCGTCAACTAGCGGGGGGGAGGGATACGCAGTATTTT.